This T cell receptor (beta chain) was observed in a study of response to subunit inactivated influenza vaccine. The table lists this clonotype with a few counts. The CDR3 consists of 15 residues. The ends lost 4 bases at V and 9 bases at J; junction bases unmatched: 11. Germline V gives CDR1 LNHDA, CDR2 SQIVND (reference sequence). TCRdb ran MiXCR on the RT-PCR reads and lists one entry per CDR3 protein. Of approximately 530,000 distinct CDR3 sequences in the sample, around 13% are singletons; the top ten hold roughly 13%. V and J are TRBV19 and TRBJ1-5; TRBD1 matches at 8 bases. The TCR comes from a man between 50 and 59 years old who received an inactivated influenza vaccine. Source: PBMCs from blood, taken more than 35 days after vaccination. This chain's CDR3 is CASSRGQGVSGPQHF. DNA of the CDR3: TGTGCCAGTAGTAGAGGACAGGGAGTAAGTGGGCCCCAGCATTTT.